The rows below give T cell receptor beta chains drawn from one sample of a study of shared clonotypes between healthy human individuals. TCRdb's table, derived via immunoSEQ multiplex PCR, lists solely in-frame clones and lacks some. The sample lists about 2.3 million clones; just over 90% were seen once. Sequenced: naive CD4+ T cells from PBMCs. The source of these receptors is a man between 18 and 29 years old in good health. Some clones in this sample may be carry-over from other donors' samples. Each CDR3 is given with its conserved first and last residue. The order of the fields is CDR3 protein, V gene, CDR3 length, J gene.

cdr3_aa: CASHGGYGYTF; v_call: TRBV27; cdr3_length: 11; j_call: TRBJ1-2
cdr3_aa: CASSLVGLEETQYF; v_call: TRBV7-2; cdr3_length: 14; j_call: TRBJ2-5
cdr3_aa: CASSLRPSSPEAFF; v_call: TRBV18; cdr3_length: 14; j_call: TRBJ1-1
cdr3_aa: CASRWASDTEAFF; v_call: TRBV12-5; cdr3_length: 13; j_call: TRBJ1-1
cdr3_aa: CASSPSNYGYTF; v_call: TRBV7-2; cdr3_length: 12; j_call: TRBJ1-2
cdr3_aa: CASSLRTGETQYF; v_call: TRBV5-1; cdr3_length: 13; j_call: TRBJ2-5
cdr3_aa: CASSTLPGQDYNEQFF; v_call: TRBV27; cdr3_length: 16; j_call: TRBJ2-1
cdr3_aa: CASSIDRVQPQHF; v_call: TRBV19; cdr3_length: 13; j_call: TRBJ1-5
cdr3_aa: CASSFTIPETEAFF; v_call: TRBV6-1; cdr3_length: 14; j_call: TRBJ1-1
cdr3_aa: CASGTRIYEQYF; v_call: TRBV6-1; cdr3_length: 12; j_call: TRBJ2-7
cdr3_aa: CAWSVKALPRGQPQHF; v_call: TRBV30; cdr3_length: 16; j_call: TRBJ1-5
cdr3_aa: CASSWLVGGYTF; v_call: TRBV7-8; cdr3_length: 12; j_call: TRBJ1-2
cdr3_aa: CASRPEVNEQFF; v_call: TRBV2; cdr3_length: 12; j_call: TRBJ2-1
cdr3_aa: CASSLTPGADTQYF; v_call: TRBV5-4; cdr3_length: 14; j_call: TRBJ2-3
cdr3_aa: CASSENEQYF; v_call: TRBV2; cdr3_length: 10; j_call: TRBJ2-7
cdr3_aa: CASSPLNDLAGGMGQYF; v_call: TRBV18; cdr3_length: 17; j_call: TRBJ2-7
cdr3_aa: CASRRTPNGPQHF; v_call: TRBV2; cdr3_length: 13; j_call: TRBJ1-5
cdr3_aa: CASLTDRGARETQYF; v_call: TRBV25-1; cdr3_length: 15; j_call: TRBJ2-5
cdr3_aa: CASSLGWNTIYF; v_call: TRBV5-6; cdr3_length: 12; j_call: TRBJ1-3
cdr3_aa: CASSLTSLAGVGEQYF; v_call: TRBV7-2; cdr3_length: 16; j_call: TRBJ2-7
cdr3_aa: CASSQRQGASTGANVLTF; v_call: TRBV14; cdr3_length: 18; j_call: TRBJ2-6
cdr3_aa: CASSPQGNQPQHF; v_call: TRBV7-2; cdr3_length: 13; j_call: TRBJ1-5
cdr3_aa: CASSKDGTGYNQPQHF; v_call: TRBV19; cdr3_length: 16; j_call: TRBJ1-5
cdr3_aa: CASSQDRDGGTADTQYF; v_call: TRBV4-1; cdr3_length: 17; j_call: TRBJ2-3
cdr3_aa: CASSQGDTRTDTQYF; v_call: TRBV7-9; cdr3_length: 15; j_call: TRBJ2-3
cdr3_aa: CASSSGLAISYEQYF; v_call: TRBV28; cdr3_length: 15; j_call: TRBJ2-7
cdr3_aa: CASRQGPTGELFF; v_call: TRBV6-6; cdr3_length: 13; j_call: TRBJ2-2
cdr3_aa: CASSLGATSSYEQYF; v_call: TRBV27; cdr3_length: 15; j_call: TRBJ2-7
cdr3_aa: CASSSVSAGSGNTIYF; v_call: TRBV28; cdr3_length: 16; j_call: TRBJ1-3
cdr3_aa: CASSQPYISGELFF; v_call: TRBV4-1; cdr3_length: 14; j_call: TRBJ2-2
cdr3_aa: CASSKGQGMANYGYTF; v_call: TRBV6-1; cdr3_length: 16; j_call: TRBJ1-2
cdr3_aa: CASSEGVGGF; v_call: TRBV6-1; cdr3_length: 10; j_call: TRBJ2-3
cdr3_aa: CASSEGPPRAGELFF; v_call: TRBV2; cdr3_length: 15; j_call: TRBJ2-2
cdr3_aa: CASTGLTNTGELFF; v_call: TRBV5-1; cdr3_length: 14; j_call: TRBJ2-2
cdr3_aa: CASSLVGGPLGEQYF; v_call: TRBV5-1; cdr3_length: 15; j_call: TRBJ2-7
cdr3_aa: CASSPGARLGSGNTIYF; v_call: TRBV28; cdr3_length: 17; j_call: TRBJ1-3
cdr3_aa: CASSAQGPRTSEAFF; v_call: TRBV9; cdr3_length: 15; j_call: TRBJ1-1
cdr3_aa: CAISDPGTGGFTDYGYTF; v_call: TRBV10-3; cdr3_length: 18; j_call: TRBJ1-2
cdr3_aa: CASRVNNQPQHF; v_call: TRBV28; cdr3_length: 12; j_call: TRBJ1-5
cdr3_aa: CASSQRDRVAEKLFF; v_call: TRBV4-1; cdr3_length: 15; j_call: TRBJ1-4
cdr3_aa: CASSLRTSSYNEQFF; v_call: TRBV11-2; cdr3_length: 15; j_call: TRBJ2-1
cdr3_aa: CSQYEGSEQFF; v_call: TRBV29-1; cdr3_length: 11; j_call: TRBJ2-1
cdr3_aa: CATKLQGIASNQPQHF; v_call: TRBV19; cdr3_length: 16; j_call: TRBJ1-5
cdr3_aa: CASSFSNQGQEVNF; v_call: TRBV28; cdr3_length: 14; j_call: TRBJ2-7
cdr3_aa: CASSSGETQYF; v_call: TRBV19; cdr3_length: 11; j_call: TRBJ2-5
cdr3_aa: CASSLYEYEQYF; v_call: TRBV5-6; cdr3_length: 12; j_call: TRBJ2-7
cdr3_aa: CASSQDEAGGADTQYF; v_call: TRBV4-1; cdr3_length: 16; j_call: TRBJ2-3
cdr3_aa: CSARGTEAFF; v_call: TRBV20-1; cdr3_length: 10; j_call: TRBJ1-1
cdr3_aa: CASSNLRDGISYTF; v_call: TRBV28; cdr3_length: 14; j_call: TRBJ1-2
cdr3_aa: CASTGRGERREAFF; v_call: TRBV2; cdr3_length: 14; j_call: TRBJ1-1
cdr3_aa: CASSLDSGAWSEQYF; v_call: TRBV7-9; cdr3_length: 15; j_call: TRBJ2-7
cdr3_aa: CASSLRAYTDTQYF; v_call: TRBV11-2; cdr3_length: 14; j_call: TRBJ2-3
cdr3_aa: CASSLAFVRALGDEQYF; v_call: TRBV7-8; cdr3_length: 17; j_call: TRBJ2-7
cdr3_aa: CAWTRRDRDRGEQYF; v_call: TRBV30; cdr3_length: 15; j_call: .
cdr3_aa: CSVGGAGGPNEQFF; v_call: TRBV29-1; cdr3_length: 14; j_call: TRBJ2-1